This record concerns one T cell receptor beta chain sequence. The CDR3 extends over 17 amino acids. Germline V gene lookup returns CDR1 SGHTA and CDR2 FQGNSA. The V gene end was trimmed by 0 bases and the J gene end by 5 bases; junction bases not matched to a gene: 10. The data stem from a study of blood T cell repertoires in COVID-19. TCRdb keeps only in-frame clones here, not all; method: immunoSEQ multiplex PCR. The sample yields 65,000 to 75,000 clones, 80% seen once. The chain carries TRBV7-2 and TRBJ2-5; 9 nucleotides agree with TRBD1. The TCR was taken from a human donor in a cohort sampled during active COVID-19. The sequenced material came from peripheral blood. Here the CDR3 reads CASSLALTGQGQETQYF. In DNA, the CDR3 is TGTGCCAGCAGCTTAGCGCTAACCGGACAGGGGCAGGAGACCCAGTACTTC.